The TCR beta chain described here comes from a study of control samples from healthy donors and cancer patients. Some clones are missing from TCRdb's copy, which holds only in-frame ones; the method was immunoSEQ multiplex PCR. The sample records 100,000 to 150,000 clones, more than 80% being singletons. Germline V gene sequence: CDR1 MNHEY, CDR2 SVGAGI. This CDR3 has 15 amino acids. Trimming cost V 10 bases and J 3 bases; bases outside gene matches: 9. This clonotype was obtained from a man aged 35-49 years in good health. Sequences were obtained from blood. The chain links TRBV6-5 to TRBJ1-3, with 10 bases identical to TRBD1. The DNA for the CDR3 is TGTGCCACCTTCCGGACAGGGGGTTATGGAAACACCATATATTTT. Protein: CATFRTGGYGNTIYF.